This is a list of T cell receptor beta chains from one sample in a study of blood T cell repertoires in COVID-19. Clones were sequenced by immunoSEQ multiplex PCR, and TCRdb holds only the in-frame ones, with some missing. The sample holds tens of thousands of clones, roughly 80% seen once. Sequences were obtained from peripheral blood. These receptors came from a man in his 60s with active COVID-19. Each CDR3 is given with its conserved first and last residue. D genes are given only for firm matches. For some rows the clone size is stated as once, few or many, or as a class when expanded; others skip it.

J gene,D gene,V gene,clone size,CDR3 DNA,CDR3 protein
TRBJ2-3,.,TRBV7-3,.,TGTGCCAGCAGCTCCTGGGGAGAGGGTACGCAGTATTTT,CASSSWGEGTQYF
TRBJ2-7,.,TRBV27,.,TGTGCCAGCAGTTTAAGGTGGGCGGGTAGCGTTCACTACGAGCAGTACTTC,CASSLRWAGSVHYEQYF
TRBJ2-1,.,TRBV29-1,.,TGCAGCGTTCAGTCCTACAATGAGCAGTTCTTC,CSVQSYNEQFF
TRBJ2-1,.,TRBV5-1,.,TGCGCCAGCAATCGGGCAGGGCTATCCGGTAGCTCCTACAATGAGCAGTTCTTC,CASNRAGLSGSSYNEQFF
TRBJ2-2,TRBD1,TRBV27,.,TGTGCCAGCAGTTCCAGGGGGCGAGGGAGAATCCCCGGGGAGCTGTTTTTT,CASSSRGRGRIPGELFF
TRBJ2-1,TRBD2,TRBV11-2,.,TGTGCCAGCAGCTTAGTACTGGGGGGGGCCTACAATGAGCAGTTCTTC,CASSLVLGGAYNEQFF
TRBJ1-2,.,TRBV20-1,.,TGCAGTTCAGGCAGGGCTGGCGGCTACACCTTC,CSSGRAGGYTF
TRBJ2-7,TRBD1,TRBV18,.,TGTGCCAGCTCACCCCTGACAGGGGGTGCAGTCTACGAGCAGTACTTC,CASSPLTGGAVYEQYF
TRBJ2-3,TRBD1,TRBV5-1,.,TGCGCCAGCAGCTTGAACAGGGGAGATTATACAGATACGCAGTATTTT,CASSLNRGDYTDTQYF
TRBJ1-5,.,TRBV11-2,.,TGTGCCAGCAGCTTAGAGAACAGTGCCAATCAGCCCCAGCATTTT,CASSLENSANQPQHF
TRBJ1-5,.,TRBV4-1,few,TGCGCCAGCAGCCGGGCGTGGAGCAATCAGCCCCAGCATTTT,CASSRAWSNQPQHF
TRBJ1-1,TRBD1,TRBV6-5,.,TGTGCCAGCAGTTCGACAGGGATCACTGAAGCTTTCTTT,CASSSTGITEAFF
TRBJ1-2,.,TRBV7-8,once,TGTGCCAGCAGCTCAAATGCAGGGGCAGGCTACACCTTC,CASSSNAGAGYTF
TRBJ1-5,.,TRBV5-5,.,TGTGCCAGCAGCTTGGCCGGGGTTAGCAATCAGCCCCAGCATTTT,CASSLAGVSNQPQHF
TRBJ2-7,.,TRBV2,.,TGTGCCAGCAGTGCCGAACGGGGGGCCGGTTACGAGCAGTACTTC,CASSAERGAGYEQYF
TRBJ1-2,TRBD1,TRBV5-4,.,TGTGCCAGCAGCCCCTTCACAGGGGGGGTTGGCTACACCTTC,CASSPFTGGVGYTF
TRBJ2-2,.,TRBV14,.,TGTGCCAGCAGCCAAGAGTACGGGTTGGCCGGGGAGCTGTTTTTT,CASSQEYGLAGELFF
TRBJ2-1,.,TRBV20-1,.,TGCAGTGCTAGTTTACCCCCTACCTACAATGAGCAGTTCTTC,CSASLPPTYNEQFF
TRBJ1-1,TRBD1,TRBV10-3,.,TGTGCCATCAGTGAACAGGGGGCATACACTGAAGCTTTCTTT,CAISEQGAYTEAFF
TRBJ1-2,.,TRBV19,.,TGTGCCAGTAGTGAAAGGGGCTCTCAGGGCTACACCTTC,CASSERGSQGYTF
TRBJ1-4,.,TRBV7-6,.,TGTGCCAGCAGCTTAGAACTTATAACTAATGAAAAACTGTTTTTT,CASSLELITNEKLFF
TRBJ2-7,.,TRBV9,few,TGTGCCAGCAGCGGACAACTAGCCCGCCTTGAGCAGTACTTC,CASSGQLARLEQYF
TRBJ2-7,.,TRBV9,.,TGTGCCAGCAGCGTAGACGGCCCGGCCAGGGGCTACGAGCAGTACTTC,CASSVDGPARGYEQYF
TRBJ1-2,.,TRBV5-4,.,TGTGCCAGCGGCGACCGGGACACGAACTATGGCTACACCTTC,CASGDRDTNYGYTF
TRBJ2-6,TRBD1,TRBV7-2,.,TGTGCCAGCAGCTTAGGACAGGGAAACTCTGGGGCCAACGTCCTGACTTTC,CASSLGQGNSGANVLTF
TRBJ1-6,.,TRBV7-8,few,TGTGCCAGCAGCCTCCGGGCCTGGGGCGCGAATTCACCCCTCCACTTT,CASSLRAWGANSPLHF
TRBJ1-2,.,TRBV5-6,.,TGTGCCAGCAGCTTGGAAGCCGTGTATGGCTACACCTTC,CASSLEAVYGYTF
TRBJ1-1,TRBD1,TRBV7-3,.,TGTGCCAGCAGCGAGACAGGGAAGACTGAAGCTTTCTTT,CASSETGKTEAFF
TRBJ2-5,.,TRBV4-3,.,TGCGCCAGCAGCCAAGAAATAGCGGAGACCCAGTACTTC,CASSQEIAETQYF
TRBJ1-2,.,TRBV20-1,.,TGCAGTGCTAGTAGGGCAGGGGCTGGCTACACCTTC,CSASRAGAGYTF
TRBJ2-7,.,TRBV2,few,TGTGCCAGCAAGACCTCAGGGGTGGAGCAGTACTTC,CASKTSGVEQYF
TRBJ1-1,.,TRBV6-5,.,TGTGCCAGCAGTTACGCGGGGGACACTGAAGCTTTCTTT,CASSYAGDTEAFF
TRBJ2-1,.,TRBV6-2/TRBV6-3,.,TGTGCCAGCAGTCTACTAGATGGTGAGCAGTTCTTC,CASSLLDGEQFF
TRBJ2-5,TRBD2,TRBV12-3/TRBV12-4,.,TGTGCCAGCAGCCGATGGGGGGGGGAGACCCAGTACTTC,CASSRWGGETQYF
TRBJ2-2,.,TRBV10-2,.,TGCGCCAGCAGTACAGGGTATACCGGGGAGCTGTTTTTT,CASSTGYTGELFF
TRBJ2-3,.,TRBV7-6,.,TGTGCCAGCAGCTCCCCCCTAGTAGTGTTTAGCACAGATACGCAGTATTTT,CASSSPLVVFSTDTQYF
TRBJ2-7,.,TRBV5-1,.,TGCGCCAGCAGCTTCAGGGCCGAGCAGTACTTC,CASSFRAEQYF
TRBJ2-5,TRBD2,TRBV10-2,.,TGCGCCAGCAGTGAGCCCTCGGGGGGCCAAGAGACCCAGTACTTC,CASSEPSGGQETQYF
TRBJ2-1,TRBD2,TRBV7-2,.,TGTGCCAGCAGCTTCCGGACTAGAGGTTCCTACAATGAGCAGTTCTTC,CASSFRTRGSYNEQFF
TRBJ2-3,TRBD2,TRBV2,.,TGTGCCAGCAGCTCTAGCGGGGGGGCGGATACGCAGTATTTT,CASSSSGGADTQYF
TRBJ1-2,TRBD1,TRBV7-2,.,TGTGCCAGCAGCTTAGGGGGACAGGGACTACGGGGCTACACCTTC,CASSLGGQGLRGYTF
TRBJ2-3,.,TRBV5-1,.,TGCGCCAGCAGCCCAAGTGGGAGGGGGGGAGCAGATACGCAGTATTTT,CASSPSGRGGADTQYF
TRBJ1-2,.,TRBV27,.,TGTGCCAGCAGGAGTTCGGGGGCCACGCGGGAGTACTACACCTTC,CASRSSGATREYYTF
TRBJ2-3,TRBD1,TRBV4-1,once,TGCGCCAGCAGCCTGACAGGGGGCGATACAGATACGCAGTATTTT,CASSLTGGDTDTQYF
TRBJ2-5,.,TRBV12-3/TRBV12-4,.,TGTGCCAGCAGTTTCGGGGGACGGGAGACCCAGTACTTC,CASSFGGRETQYF
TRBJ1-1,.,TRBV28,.,TGTGCCAGCGGACAGCAGAACACTGAAGCTTTCTTT,CASGQQNTEAFF
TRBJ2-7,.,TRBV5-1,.,TGCGCCAGCAGCTTGGCCCTCCCCGTAAAGCTCTTGGGAGACTACGAGCAGTACTTC,CASSLALPVKLLGDYEQYF
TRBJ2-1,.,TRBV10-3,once,TGTGCCATCAGTGTAGCAAGCAATGAGCAGTTCTTC,CAISVASNEQFF
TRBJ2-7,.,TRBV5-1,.,TGCGCCAGCAGCTTGGTTGAGGGCAACGAGCAGTACTTC,CASSLVEGNEQYF
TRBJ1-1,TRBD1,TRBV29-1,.,TGCAGCGTCCACCGACAGGGTCGAAATGAAGCTTTCTTT,CSVHRQGRNEAFF
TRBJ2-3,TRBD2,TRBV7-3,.,TGTGCCAGCAGCAGAACGACTAGCGGGAGTGCCGATACGCAGTATTTT,CASSRTTSGSADTQYF
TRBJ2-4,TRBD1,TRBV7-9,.,TGTGCCAGCAGCTCCCCGGACAGGGGGAACAAAAACATTCAGTACTTC,CASSSPDRGNKNIQYF
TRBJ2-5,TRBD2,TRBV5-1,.,TGCGCCAGCAGCTCTGGACTAGCGGGGGGAGGGGTCCAAGAGACCCAGTACTTC,CASSSGLAGGGVQETQYF